This T cell receptor (beta chain) was sequenced in a study of control samples from healthy donors and cancer patients (dated by TCRdb to the early 2020s). From the germline V gene, CDR1 is SGHVS and CDR2 is FQNEAQ. Counted from cysteine to phenylalanine, this CDR3 has 12 amino acids. The sequence is cut down to CDR3 DNA, 36 bases in frame from base 1. V is pared back by 8 bases and J by 4 bases, with 9 bases lying between the germline termini. A word on this clone: No cognate antigen has been identified for it. Base qualities were left out, and no much larger clone turns up one base away.

Libraries came from the immunoSEQ multiplex PCR assay. In its TCRdb copy, this immuneACCESS table keeps in-frame sequences only and misses some clones. Where compared with another copy, unresolved V genes explain less than half of these, and the others have no known cause. Within this sample are approximately 40,000 clones, with more than 70% of them counted one time only. Under 25% of the sample comes from the top ten. The TCR was taken from a woman aged 55 to 70 with lung cancer. Sequencing was performed on PBMCs. The chain is made from TRBV7-8 and TRBJ1-5; D gene: possibly TRBD1, on 5 matching bases. CDR3 protein: CASGGSNQPQHF. The bases read TGTGCCAGCGGGGGGTCTAATCAGCCCCAGCATTTT.